Below, 22 T cell receptor beta chains from the same sample are listed, as sequenced in a study of regulatory T cells in long-lasting Graves disease. Time point meaning: persistent/refractory GD, antithyroid drugs over 5 years with positive TRAb. Making the TCR library involved RNA that had been extracted from PBMCs. Relying on iRepertoire HTBI primers and Arm-PCR of CDR3 regions, the team built TCR beta libraries. TCRdb re-called the multiplex PCR reads with MiXCR, one entry per CDR3 protein. Among roughly 490,000 distinct CDR3 sequences, approximately 23% were seen once, and the ten largest hold around 14%. The source was peripheral blood mononuclear cells (PBMCs), collected when the disease was refractory, from a patient treated with antithyroid drugs. The receptors stem from a female donor with Graves disease.

The chain couples TRBV15 to TRBJ1-5; a weak D match, TRBD1 (6 bases). The CDR3 is 15 residues long. The V gene lost 0 bases and the J gene lost 6 bases, with 12 bases spanning the gap. Germline V CDR1 and CDR2: LNHNV, YYDKDF (reference sequence). The CDR3 sequence is CATSREAGAGQPQHF. Here the CDR3 DNA reads TGTGCCACCAGCAGAGAGGCAGGGGCGGGTCAGCCCCAGCATTTT. Using reference TRBV15 and TRBJ1-5 for the parts outside the CDR3, the full variable domain is DAMVIQNPRYQVTQFGKPVTLSCSQTLNHNVMYWYQQKSSQAPKLLFHYYDKDFNNEADTPDNFQSRRPNTSFCFLDIRSPGLGDTAMYLCATSREAGAGQPQHFGDGTRLSIL.

In this sample, this clonotype turned up many times. The genes are TRBV7-2 and TRBJ2-5; weak D call: TRBD1 (5 bases). The germline gives CDR1 SGHTA, CDR2 FQGNSA. V dropped 5 bases and J dropped 5 bases, with 15 bases sitting between them. The CDR3 runs 14 residues. In nucleotides, the CDR3 is TGTGCCAGCAGCCCCTCGGCCTCAGGGGAGACCCAGTACTTC. Translation gives CASSPSASGETQYF.

This clonotype was seen ten or more times. The chain carries TRBV11-1 and TRBJ1-1; D not certain. The CDR3 spans 14 residues. Germline V gene data show CDR1 as SGHAT and CDR2 as FQDESV (reference sequence). The ends were cut back, 5 bases at V and 3 bases at J, with 13 bases in the middle. In DNA form, the CDR3 reads TGTGCCAGCAGCCTGCTCGGACTTCACACTGAAGCTTTCTTT. It yields the protein CASSLLGLHTEAFF.

This clonotype was counted at least ten times. The V and J genes are TRBV7-2 and TRBJ1-1, with 10 positions matching TRBD1. The trim removed 5 bases at V and 4 bases at J, leaving 4 bases unmatched. Per germline, CDR1 SGHTA and CDR2 FQGNSA. The CDR3 totals 14 residues. CDR3 loop: CASSRQGAGTEAFF. CDR3 DNA: TGTGCCAGCAGCCGACAGGGGGCGGGCACTGAAGCTTTCTTT.

The DNA for the CDR3 is TGTGCCAGCAGCCTCCCGGGACCCCAGGGAGAGACCCAGTACTTC. This sequence encodes CASSLPGPQGETQYF. V is TRBV3-1 and J is TRBJ2-5; D is possibly TRBD1 or TRBD2 (5 bases each). The CDR3 is 15 residues long. Trimming removed 4 bases at V and 4 bases at J, with 16 bases between. Germline-derived CDR1 and CDR2 are LGHDT and YNNKEL (reference sequence).

The table lists this clonotype with a few counts. A much larger clone sits a single nucleotide away, making a read error possible. The CDR3 coding sequence is TGCAGTGCTAGTAAGAGTGGGGGTGAGCAGTTCTTC. This sequence encodes CSASKSGGEQFF. The chain carries TRBV20-1 and TRBJ2-1, with D perhaps TRBD1 or TRBD2 (5 bases each). V lost 3 bases and J lost 9, with 12 bases in between. Germline V gene sequence: CDR1 DFQATT, CDR2 SNEGSKA (reference sequence). The CDR3 contains 12 residues.

On this clonotype: Given a much more abundant clone one base away, this may be a read error. The genes are TRBV12-3 or TRBV12-4 and TRBJ2-7, with 11 bases identical to TRBD2. This CDR3 has 16 residues. J gave up 7 bases and V 6 bases, and 14 bases lay outside the gene matches. The CDR3 reads CASRLPTSGSSREQYF. CDR3 DNA sequence: TGTGCCAGCAGACTACCAACTAGCGGGAGTTCTAGAGAGCAGTACTTC.

There are a few counts of this clonotype. The chain has TRBV9 and TRBJ1-2; no reliable D call. V was cut by 3 bases and J by 7 bases, with 7 bases left in between. Germline V gene sequence: CDR1 SGDLS, CDR2 YYNGEE. The CDR3 loop spans 11 amino acids. CDR3 nucleotides: TGTGCCAGCAGCGCGGACGTTGGCTACACCTTC. Its translation: CASSADVGYTF.

The J gene is TRBJ1-2, the V gene TRBV4-1; 9 nucleotides line up with TRBD1. CDR1 is MGHRA and CDR2 is YSYEKL in the germline V gene. The ends lost 3 bases at V and 8 bases at J; junction bases unmatched: 10. CDR3 size: 15 residues. CDR3 in DNA: TGCGCCAGCAGCCAGGACAGGGGACTATCGTCCGGCTACACCTTC. Its protein is CASSQDRGLSSGYTF.

This clonotype was counted a few times. The chain joins TRBV20-1 to TRBJ1-2; TRBD1 is a possible D gene (6 bases). Germline V CDR1 and CDR2: DFQATT, SNEGSKA (reference sequence). The CDR3 sequence is 12 residues long. V gave up 6 bases and J gave up 8 bases, with 16 bases separating them. Here the CDR3 DNA reads TGCAGTGCAACTTATCAACAGGGAGGCTACACCTTC. It specifies CSATYQQGGYTF.

CDR3 in DNA: TGTGCCTGGACTACCGGCACAGATACGCAGTATTTT. This gives the protein CAWTTGTDTQYF. The V call is TRBV30, the J call TRBJ2-3, with D hard to call. Per the germline V gene, CDR1 is GTSNPN and CDR2 is SVGIG (reference sequence). V lost 4 bases to trimming and J lost 1 base, with 6 bases between them. This CDR3 has 12 residues.

This clonotype was counted only a few times. The J gene is TRBJ1-5, the V gene TRBV3-1; D gene uncertain. The V gene's germline CDR1 is LGHDT and CDR2 YNNKEL (reference sequence). There are 16 residues in the CDR3. Trimming took 0 bases from V and 5 from J, leaving 14 bases between them. The CDR3 sequence is CASSQDQGSRDQPQHF. The CDR3 DNA reads TGTGCCAGCAGCCAAGATCAAGGCTCCCGGGATCAGCCCCAGCATTTT.

This clonotype appeared a few times. This chain links TRBV7-2 with TRBJ2-7, with D possibly being TRBD1 (8 bases). In germline, CDR1 is SGHTA, CDR2 FQGNSA. V lost 7 bases and J 3 bases, leaving 16 bases between the germline ends. CDR3 length equals 14 residues. The CDR3 region has the DNA TGTGCCAGCAACAGGGGGGGGTTAGGCTACGAGCAGTACTTC. Protein: CASNRGGLGYEQYF.

This chain uses TRBV7-9 with TRBJ1-1; D remains ambiguous. Between the trimmed V and J ends, which lost 2 bases and 8 bases, there was a span of 9 bases. Germline CDR1 SEHNR, CDR2 FQNEAQ (reference sequence). The CDR3 sequence is 12 residues long. In DNA form, the CDR3 reads TGTGCCAGCAGCTTAATTGAGCTAGAAGCTTTCTTT. Amino acids: CASSLIELEAFF.

This clonotype was picked up many times. The chain joins TRBV7-2 to TRBJ1-5, with 11 positions matching TRBD1. The V gene end was trimmed by 0 bases and the J gene end by 6 bases; junction bases not matched to a gene: 7. CDR1 is SGHTA and CDR2 is FQGNSA in the germline V gene. The CDR3 sequence is 17 residues long. The CDR3 is CASSLAPWTGGRQPQHF. CDR3 nucleotide sequence: TGTGCCAGCAGCTTAGCCCCTTGGACAGGGGGCCGTCAGCCCCAGCATTTT.

With regard to this clonotype: This could be a read error, since a much larger clone is one nucleotide away. The chain links TRBV7-2 to TRBJ2-7; D gene ambiguous. The V gene's germline CDR1 is SGHTA and CDR2 FQGNSA. The germline V and J ends were trimmed by 5 bases and 4 bases, with 9 bases remaining between them. The CDR3 runs 12 residues. CDR3 nucleotides: TGTGCCAGCAGCCCCGCGTTATACGAGCAGTACTTC. It specifies CASSPALYEQYF. Drawing the rest from reference TRBV7-2 and TRBJ2-7, the complete variable domain is GAGVSQSPSNKVTEKGKDVELRCDPISGHTALYWYRQSLGQGLEFLIYFQGNSAPDKSGLPSDRFSAERTGGSVSTLTIQRTQQEDSAVYLCASSPALYEQYFGPGTRLTVT.

CDR3 DNA sequence: TGTGCCAGCAGGCAATGGAGCAATCAGCCCCAGCATTTT. As protein: CASRQWSNQPQHF. This chain uses TRBV28 with TRBJ1-5, with D hard to call. The CDR3 spans 13 residues. Germline CDR1 reads MDHEN; CDR2 reads SYDVKM. Trimming took off 6 bases at V and 1 base at J, with 7 bases between the two ends. The whole variable domain, remainder taken from reference TRBV28 and TRBJ1-5, is DVKVTQSSRYLVKRTGEKVFLECVQDMDHENMFWYRQDPGLGLRLIYFSYDVKMKEKGDIPEGYSVSREKKERFSLILESASTNQTSMYLCASRQWSNQPQHFGDGTRLSIL.

There are many counts of this clonotype. The chain recombines TRBV7-2 with TRBJ2-7, with 12 bases aligning to TRBD2. V shed 4 bases and J 6 bases; nucleotides not matched to a gene: 7. CDR3 length equals 15 residues. Germline V gene sequence: CDR1 SGHTA, CDR2 FQGNSA. The CDR3 protein is CASSWGLAGQGEQYF. CDR3 nucleotides: TGTGCCAGCAGCTGGGGACTAGCGGGTCAGGGCGAGCAGTACTTC.

This clonotype was recorded at least ten times. The chain couples TRBV12-3 or TRBV12-4 to TRBJ1-5; D gene ambiguous. This CDR3 is 12 amino acids long. The V end was cut by 7 bases, the J end by 4 bases, with 8 bases between. The CDR3 DNA is TGTGCCAGCACTCTAGGGAATCAGCCCCAGCATTTT. Its translation is CASTLGNQPQHF.

The chain recombines TRBV4-2 with TRBJ1-1, with a possible D match to TRBD1 (6 bases). In germline, CDR1 is LGHNA, CDR2 YNFKEQ. Trimming cost V 0 bases and J 3 bases, with 14 bases left between them. This CDR3 has 16 residues. CDR3 protein: CASSQDGGGWDTEAFF. The DNA for the CDR3 is TGTGCCAGCAGCCAAGATGGGGGGGGCTGGGACACTGAAGCTTTCTTT.

This clonotype was counted many times. The chain carries TRBV15 and TRBJ2-7; 10 positions match TRBD1. CDR3 length: 16 amino acids. Per germline, CDR1 LNHNV and CDR2 YYDKDF (reference sequence). The ends lost 3 bases at V and 3 bases at J; junction bases unmatched: 8. The CDR3: CATSRAPGTGDYEQYF. CDR3 DNA sequence: TGTGCCACCAGCAGGGCTCCGGGGACAGGGGACTACGAGCAGTACTTC.

As DNA, the CDR3 is TGTGCCACCTCAGGAGGTCCGCTACACCCTGAGACCTTC. Translating gives CATSGGPLHPETF. The chain combines TRBV19 with TRBJ1-2; D is unclear. There are 13 residues in the CDR3. Trimming took 10 bases from V and 14 from J, leaving 26 bases between them. CDR1 and CDR2 from the germline V gene are LNHDA and SQIVND (reference sequence).